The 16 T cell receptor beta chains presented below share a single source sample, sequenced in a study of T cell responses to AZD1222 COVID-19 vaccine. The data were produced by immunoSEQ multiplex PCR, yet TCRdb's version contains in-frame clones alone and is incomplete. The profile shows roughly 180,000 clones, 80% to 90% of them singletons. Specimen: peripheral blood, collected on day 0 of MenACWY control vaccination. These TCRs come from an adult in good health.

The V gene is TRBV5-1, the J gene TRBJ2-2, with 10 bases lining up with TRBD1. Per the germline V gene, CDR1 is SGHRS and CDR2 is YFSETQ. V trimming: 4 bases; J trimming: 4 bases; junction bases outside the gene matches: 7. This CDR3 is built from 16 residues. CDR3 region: CASSARQGAITGELFF. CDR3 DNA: TGCGCCAGCAGCGCCCGACAGGGGGCGATCACCGGGGAGCTGTTTTTT.

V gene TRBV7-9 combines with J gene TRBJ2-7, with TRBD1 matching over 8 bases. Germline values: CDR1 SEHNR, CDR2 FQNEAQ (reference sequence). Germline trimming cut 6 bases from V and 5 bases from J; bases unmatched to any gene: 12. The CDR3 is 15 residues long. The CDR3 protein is CASSNTGGPKDEQYF. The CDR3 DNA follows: TGTGCCAGCAGTAATACAGGGGGACCGAAGGACGAGCAGTACTTC.

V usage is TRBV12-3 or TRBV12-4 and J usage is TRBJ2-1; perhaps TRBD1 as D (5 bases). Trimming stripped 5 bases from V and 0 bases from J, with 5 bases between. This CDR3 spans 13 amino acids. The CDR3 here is CASSDSSYNEQFF. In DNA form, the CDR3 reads TGTGCCAGCAGTGACAGCTCCTACAATGAGCAGTTCTTC.

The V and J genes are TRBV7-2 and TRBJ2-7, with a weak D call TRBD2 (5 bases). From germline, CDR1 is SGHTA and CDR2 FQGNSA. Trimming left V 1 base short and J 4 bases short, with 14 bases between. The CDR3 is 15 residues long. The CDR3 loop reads CASSLVEREGYEQYF. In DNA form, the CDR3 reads TGTGCCAGCAGCTTAGTAGAGCGAGAGGGTTACGAGCAGTACTTC.

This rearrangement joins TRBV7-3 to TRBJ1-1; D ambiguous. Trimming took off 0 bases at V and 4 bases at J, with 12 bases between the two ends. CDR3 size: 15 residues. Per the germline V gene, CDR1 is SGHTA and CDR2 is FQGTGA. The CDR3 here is CASSLTKERGTEAFF. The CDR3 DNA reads TGTGCCAGCAGCTTAACGAAGGAGAGAGGCACTGAAGCTTTCTTT.

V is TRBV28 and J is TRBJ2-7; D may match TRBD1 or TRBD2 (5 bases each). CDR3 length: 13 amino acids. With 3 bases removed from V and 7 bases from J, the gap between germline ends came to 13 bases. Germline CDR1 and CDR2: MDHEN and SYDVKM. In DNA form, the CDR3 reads TGTGCCAGCAGTTTGGGGGTTTCGGGAGAGCAGTACTTC. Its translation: CASSLGVSGEQYF.

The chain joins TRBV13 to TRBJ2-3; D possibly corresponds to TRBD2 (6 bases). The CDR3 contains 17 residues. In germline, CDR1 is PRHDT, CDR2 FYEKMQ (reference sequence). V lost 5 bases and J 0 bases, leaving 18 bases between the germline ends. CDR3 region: CASSPRSGEESTDTQYF. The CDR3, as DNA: TGTGCCAGCAGCCCAAGATCGGGGGAGGAGAGCACAGATACGCAGTATTTT.

The CDR3 bases are TGTGCCAGTAGTCCACAAGGACCCTATGGCTACACCTTC. Translating gives CASSPQGPYGYTF. The chain has TRBV19 and TRBJ1-2, with D unclear. CDR3 size: 13 residues. Germline CDR1 LNHDA, CDR2 SQIVND (reference sequence). V shed 5 bases and J shed 4 bases, with 11 bases lying between them.

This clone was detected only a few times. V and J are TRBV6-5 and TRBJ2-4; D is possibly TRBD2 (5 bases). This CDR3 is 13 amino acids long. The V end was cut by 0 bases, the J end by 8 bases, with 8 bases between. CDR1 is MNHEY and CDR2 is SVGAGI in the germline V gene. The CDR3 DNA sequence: TGTGCCAGCAGTTACTCGCTGAGGGACATTCAGTACTTC. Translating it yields CASSYSLRDIQYF.

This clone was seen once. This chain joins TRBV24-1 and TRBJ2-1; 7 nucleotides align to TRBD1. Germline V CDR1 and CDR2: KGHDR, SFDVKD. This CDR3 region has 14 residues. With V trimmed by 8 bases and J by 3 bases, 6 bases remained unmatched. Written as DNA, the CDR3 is TGTGCCACCATTCGCCGGGACAGCTACAATGAGCAGTTCTTC. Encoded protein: CATIRRDSYNEQFF.

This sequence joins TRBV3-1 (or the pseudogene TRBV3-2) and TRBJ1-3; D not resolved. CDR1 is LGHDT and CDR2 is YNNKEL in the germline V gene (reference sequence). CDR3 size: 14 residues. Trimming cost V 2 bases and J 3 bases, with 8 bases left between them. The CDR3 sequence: CASSQWTDGNTIYF. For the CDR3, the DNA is TGTGCCAGCAGCCAATGGACGGATGGAAACACCATATATTTT.

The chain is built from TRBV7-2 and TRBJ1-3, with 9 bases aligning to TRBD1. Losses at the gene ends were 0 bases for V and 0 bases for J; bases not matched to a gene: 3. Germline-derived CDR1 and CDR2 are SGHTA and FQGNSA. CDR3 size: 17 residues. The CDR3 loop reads CASSLAGQGRSGNTIYF. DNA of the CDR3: TGTGCCAGCAGCTTAGCGGGACAGGGCCGCTCTGGAAACACCATATATTTT.

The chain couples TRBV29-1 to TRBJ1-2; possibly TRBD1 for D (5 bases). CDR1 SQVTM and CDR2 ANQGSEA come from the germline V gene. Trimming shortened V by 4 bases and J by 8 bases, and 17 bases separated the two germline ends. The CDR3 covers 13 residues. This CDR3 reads CSVVIGGSGGYTF. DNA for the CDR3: TGCAGCGTTGTTATTGGGGGGTCAGGCGGCTACACCTTC.

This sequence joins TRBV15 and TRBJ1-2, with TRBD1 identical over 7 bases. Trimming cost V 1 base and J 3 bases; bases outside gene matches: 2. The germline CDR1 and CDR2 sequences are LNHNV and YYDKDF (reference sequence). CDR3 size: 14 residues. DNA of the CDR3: TGTGCCACCAGCAGAGTGCAGGGGGACTATGGCTACACCTTC. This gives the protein CATSRVQGDYGYTF.

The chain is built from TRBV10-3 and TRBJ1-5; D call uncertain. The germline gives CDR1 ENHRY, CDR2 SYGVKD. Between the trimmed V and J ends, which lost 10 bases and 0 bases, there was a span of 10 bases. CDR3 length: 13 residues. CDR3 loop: CATKDNSNQPQHF. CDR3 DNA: TGTGCCACCAAGGATAATAGCAATCAGCCCCAGCATTTT.

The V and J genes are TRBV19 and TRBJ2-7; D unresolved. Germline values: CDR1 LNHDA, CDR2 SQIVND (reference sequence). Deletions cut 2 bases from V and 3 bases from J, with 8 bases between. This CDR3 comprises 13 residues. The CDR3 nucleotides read TGTGCCAGTAGTATATCCCATCTCTACGAGCAGTACTTC. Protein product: CASSISHLYEQYF.